This entry concerns a single T cell receptor (beta chain). Germline trimming cut 6 bases from V and 1 base from J; bases unmatched to any gene: 8. The CDR3 contains 15 residues. Germline V lookup: CDR1 SNHLY, CDR2 FYNNEI. The sample is drawn from a study of CD8+ T cells in alopecia areata. The treatment denotes: oral pan-JAK inhibitor, 5-10 mg twice daily. Extracted from the samples, RNA was reverse transcribed into cDNA to serve as the sequencing template. Assay used: immunoSEQ multiplex PCR; TCRdb lists only in-frame clones, some missing. The repertoire holds some 150,000 clones, with 58% as singletons.

This receptor was obtained from a human donor with alopecia areata. The sample was CD4+ T cells sorted from blood, taken at week 56, from a patient treated with tofacitinib. The chain links TRBV2 to TRBJ2-7; 8 bases align to TRBD2. The CDR3 sequence is CASRALGLGSYEQYF. The CDR3 DNA follows: TGTGCCAGCAGGGCCCTGGGACTAGGGTCCTACGAGCAGTACTTC.